The clone carrying this T cell receptor beta chain was observed once. The data belong to a study of shared T cell receptors in the human thymus. V lost 7 bases to trimming and J lost 8 bases; unmatched junction nucleotides: 14. The CDR3 contains 15 residues. The germline CDR1 and CDR2 sequences are MNHNS and SASEGT. Only in-frame clones appear in the TCRdb table, and some are missing; sequencing was by immunoSEQ multiplex PCR. The sample includes around 730,000 clones, 80% to 90% of them seen just once. This sample was shared with a second study, whose subject was human thymus T cells. Per that paper: Thymus tissue for the work was resected from patients undergoing corrective heart surgery. The authors found apparently biased V and J gene usage in thymic and blood repertoires. Thymic TCR repertoires of unrelated people reportedly overlapped highly.

This sequence was found in a girl under three years old with a congenital heart defect. The sequenced sample consisted of thymocytes. The chain is built from TRBV6-1 and TRBJ1-2; 9 bases match TRBD1. The DNA for the CDR3 is TGTGCCAGCACCGATATAACCCGGGACAGGGACGGCTACACCTTC. This codes for CASTDITRDRDGYTF.